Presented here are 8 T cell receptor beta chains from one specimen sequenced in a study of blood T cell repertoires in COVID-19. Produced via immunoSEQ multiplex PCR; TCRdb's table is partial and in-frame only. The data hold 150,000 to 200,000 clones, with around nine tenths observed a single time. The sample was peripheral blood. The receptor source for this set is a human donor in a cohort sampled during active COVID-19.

The CDR3 region has the DNA TGTGCCAGCAGTAGGGGAGGGGAAGGGGCCAACGTCCTGACTTTC. This sequence encodes CASSRGGEGANVLTF. The chain employs TRBV6-5 and TRBJ2-6; 7 bases agree with TRBD2. The V segment lost 5 bases and the J segment 4 bases; nucleotides outside the gene matches: 5. This CDR3 has 15 amino acids. Germline-derived CDR1 and CDR2 are MNHEY and SVGAGI.

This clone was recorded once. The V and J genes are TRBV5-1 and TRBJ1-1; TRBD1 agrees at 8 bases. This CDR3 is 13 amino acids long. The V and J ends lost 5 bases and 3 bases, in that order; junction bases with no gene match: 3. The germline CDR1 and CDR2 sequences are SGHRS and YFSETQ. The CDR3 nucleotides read TGCGCCAGCAGGGTGACAGGGGACACTGAAGCTTTCTTT. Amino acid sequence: CASRVTGDTEAFF.

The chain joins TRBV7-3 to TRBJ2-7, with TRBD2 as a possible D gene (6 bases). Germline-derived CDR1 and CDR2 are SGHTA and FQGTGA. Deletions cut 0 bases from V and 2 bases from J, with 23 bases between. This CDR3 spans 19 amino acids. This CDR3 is CASSLTFGGNLPGAYEQYF. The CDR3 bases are TGTGCCAGCAGCTTAACGTTCGGGGGAAACCTTCCTGGGGCCTACGAGCAGTACTTC.

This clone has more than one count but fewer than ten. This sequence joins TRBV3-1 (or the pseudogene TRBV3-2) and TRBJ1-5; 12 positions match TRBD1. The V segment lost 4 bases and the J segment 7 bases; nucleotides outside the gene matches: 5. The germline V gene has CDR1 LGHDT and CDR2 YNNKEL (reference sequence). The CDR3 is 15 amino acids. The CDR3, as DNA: TGTGCCAGCAGCCTTGGGACAGGGGGCTGGCAGCCCCAGCATTTT. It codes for CASSLGTGGWQPQHF.

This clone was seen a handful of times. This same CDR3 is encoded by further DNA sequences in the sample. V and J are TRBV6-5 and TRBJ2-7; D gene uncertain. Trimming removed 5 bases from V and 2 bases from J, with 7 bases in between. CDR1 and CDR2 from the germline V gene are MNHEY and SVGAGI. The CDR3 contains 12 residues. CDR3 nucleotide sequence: TGTGCCAGCAGTACAGCCGCCTACGAGCAGTACTTC. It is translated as CASSTAAYEQYF.

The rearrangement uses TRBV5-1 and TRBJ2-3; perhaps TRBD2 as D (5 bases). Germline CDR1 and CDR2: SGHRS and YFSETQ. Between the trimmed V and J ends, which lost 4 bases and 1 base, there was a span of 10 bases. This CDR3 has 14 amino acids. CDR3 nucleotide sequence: TGCGCCAGCAGCCCTGGAGGCGGCACAGATACGCAGTATTTT. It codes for CASSPGGGTDTQYF.

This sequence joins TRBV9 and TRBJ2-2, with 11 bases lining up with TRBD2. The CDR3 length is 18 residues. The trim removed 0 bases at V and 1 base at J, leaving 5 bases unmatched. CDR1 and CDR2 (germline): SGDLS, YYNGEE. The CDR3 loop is CASSVERLAGGNTGELFF. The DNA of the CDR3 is TGTGCCAGCAGCGTAGAGCGGCTAGCGGGGGGGAACACCGGGGAGCTGTTTTTT. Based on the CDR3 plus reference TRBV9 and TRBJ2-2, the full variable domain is DSGVTQTPKHLITATGQRVTLRCSPRSGDLSVYWYQQSLDQGLQFLIQYYNGEERAKGNILERFSAQQFPDLHSELNLSSLELGDSALYFCASSVERLAGGNTGELFFGEGSRLTVL.

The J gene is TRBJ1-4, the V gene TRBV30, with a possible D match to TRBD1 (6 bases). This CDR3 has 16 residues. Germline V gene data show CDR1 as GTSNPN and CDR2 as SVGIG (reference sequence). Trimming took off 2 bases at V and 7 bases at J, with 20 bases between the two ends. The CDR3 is CAWSLPRRGGIEKLFF. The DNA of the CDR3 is TGTGCCTGGAGTCTACCTCGTAGGGGGGGAATTGAAAAACTGTTTTTT.